A single sample is the source of the 2 T cell receptor beta chains below, sequenced in a study of regulatory T cells in long-lasting Graves disease. Described time point: newly diagnosed GD, antithyroid drugs for less than 3 months. The TCR library used RNA extracted from PBMCs. Combining iRepertoire HTBI primers with Arm-PCR of CDR3 regions, the authors built TCR beta libraries. TCRdb reanalysed the multiplex PCR reads using MiXCR and keeps one entry per CDR3 protein. Of roughly 610,000 distinct CDR3 sequences in the sample, more than 15% were seen once. These data were also filed under a second study, of T cells in Graves' hyperthyroidism and ophthalmopathy.

Sample: peripheral blood mononuclear cells (PBMCs), taken at new diagnosis, from a patient treated with antithyroid drugs. Receptors were obtained from a man between 18 and 35 years old with Graves disease.

In its sample, this clonotype was seen many times. The chain employs TRBV5-1 and TRBJ1-2; the match to TRBD1 covers 7 bases. The CDR3 is made up of 15 amino acids. CDR1 and CDR2 from the germline V gene are SGHRS and YFSETQ. After removal of 2 bases from V and 3 bases from J, the junction contained 7 bases not matched to a gene. The CDR3 is CASSFTGTDDYGYTF. In nucleotides, the CDR3 is TGCGCCAGCAGCTTTACCGGGACAGACGACTATGGCTACACCTTC.

This clonotype has ten or more counts. The gene calls are TRBV6-5 and TRBJ1-1; TRBD1 might be the D (6 bases). V lost 0 bases to trimming and J lost 7 bases, with 9 bases between them. The CDR3 extends over 13 amino acids. Germline-derived CDR1 and CDR2 are MNHEY and SVGAGI. CDR3 sequence reads: CASSYSRGSEAFF. CDR3 in DNA: TGTGCCAGCAGTTACTCGAGGGGGAGTGAAGCTTTCTTT.